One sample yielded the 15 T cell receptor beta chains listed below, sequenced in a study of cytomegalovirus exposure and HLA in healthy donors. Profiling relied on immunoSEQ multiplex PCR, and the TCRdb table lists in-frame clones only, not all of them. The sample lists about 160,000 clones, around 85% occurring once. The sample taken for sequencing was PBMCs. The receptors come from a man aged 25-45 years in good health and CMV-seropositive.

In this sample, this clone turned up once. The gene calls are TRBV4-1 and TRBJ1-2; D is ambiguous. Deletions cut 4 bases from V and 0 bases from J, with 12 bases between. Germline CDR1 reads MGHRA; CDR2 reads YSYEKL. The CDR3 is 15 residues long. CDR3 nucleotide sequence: TGCGCCAGCAGCCCAGAGGGAGCAACTAACTATGGCTACACCTTC. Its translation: CASSPEGATNYGYTF.

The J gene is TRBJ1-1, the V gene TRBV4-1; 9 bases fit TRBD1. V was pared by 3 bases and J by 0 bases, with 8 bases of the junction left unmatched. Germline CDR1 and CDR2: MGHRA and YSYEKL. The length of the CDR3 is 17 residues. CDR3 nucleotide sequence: TGCGCCAGCAGCCACGGCACAGGGGGCGCGTTGAACACTGAAGCTTTCTTT. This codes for CASSHGTGGALNTEAFF.

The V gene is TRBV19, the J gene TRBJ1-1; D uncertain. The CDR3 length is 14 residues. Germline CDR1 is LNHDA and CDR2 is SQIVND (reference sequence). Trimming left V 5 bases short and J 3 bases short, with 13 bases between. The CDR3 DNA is TGTGCCAGTAGTTTCCGGACGGGATACACTGAAGCTTTCTTT. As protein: CASSFRTGYTEAFF.

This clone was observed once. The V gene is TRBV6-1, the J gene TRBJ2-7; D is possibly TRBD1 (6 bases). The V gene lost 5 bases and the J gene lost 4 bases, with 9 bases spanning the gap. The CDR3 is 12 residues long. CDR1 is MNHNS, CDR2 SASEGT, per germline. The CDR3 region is CASSWDKYEQYF. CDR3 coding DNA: TGTGCCAGCAGTTGGGACAAATACGAGCAGTACTTC.

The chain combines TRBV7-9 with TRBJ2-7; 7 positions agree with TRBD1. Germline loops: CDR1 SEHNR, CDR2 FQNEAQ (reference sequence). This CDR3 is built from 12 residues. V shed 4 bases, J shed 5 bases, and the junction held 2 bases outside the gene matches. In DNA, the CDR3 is TGTGCCAGCAGCTGGGACAGAAACGAGCAGTACTTC. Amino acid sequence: CASSWDRNEQYF.

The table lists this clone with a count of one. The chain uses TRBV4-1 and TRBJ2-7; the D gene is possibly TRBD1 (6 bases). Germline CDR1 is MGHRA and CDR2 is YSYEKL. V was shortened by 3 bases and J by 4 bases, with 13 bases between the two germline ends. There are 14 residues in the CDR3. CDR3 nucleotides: TGCGCCAGCAGCCAGCGACAGGCGCTATACGAGCAGTACTTC. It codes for CASSQRQALYEQYF.

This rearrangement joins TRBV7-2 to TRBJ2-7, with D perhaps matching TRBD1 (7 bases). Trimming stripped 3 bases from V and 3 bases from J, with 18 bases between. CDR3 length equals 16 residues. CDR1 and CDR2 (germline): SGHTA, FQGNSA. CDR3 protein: CASSLTDREANYEQYF. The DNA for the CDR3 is TGTGCCAGCAGCTTGACTGACAGGGAGGCAAACTACGAGCAGTACTTC.

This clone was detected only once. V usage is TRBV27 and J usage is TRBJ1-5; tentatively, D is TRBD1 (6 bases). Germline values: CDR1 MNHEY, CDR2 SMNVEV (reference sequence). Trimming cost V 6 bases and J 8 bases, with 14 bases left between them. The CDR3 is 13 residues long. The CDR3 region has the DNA TGTGCCAGCAGGCTCAGGGGCAGAGAGCCCCAGCATTTT. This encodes CASRLRGREPQHF.

The CDR3 reads CASGARGLNTEAFF. The CDR3 nucleotides are TGTGCCAGCGGAGCCAGGGGACTGAACACTGAAGCTTTCTTT. The rearrangement uses TRBV2 and TRBJ1-1, with D perhaps matching TRBD1 (6 bases). Germline V gives CDR1 SNHLY, CDR2 FYNNEI. V lost 8 bases and J lost 0, with 13 bases in between. The CDR3 sequence is 14 residues long.

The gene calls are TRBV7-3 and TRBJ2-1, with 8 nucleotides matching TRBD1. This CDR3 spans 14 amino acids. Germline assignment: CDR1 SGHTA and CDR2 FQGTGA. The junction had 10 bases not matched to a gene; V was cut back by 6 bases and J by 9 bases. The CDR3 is CASRDLQGGREQFF. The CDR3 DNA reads TGTGCCAGCAGGGACCTACAGGGGGGACGTGAGCAGTTCTTC.

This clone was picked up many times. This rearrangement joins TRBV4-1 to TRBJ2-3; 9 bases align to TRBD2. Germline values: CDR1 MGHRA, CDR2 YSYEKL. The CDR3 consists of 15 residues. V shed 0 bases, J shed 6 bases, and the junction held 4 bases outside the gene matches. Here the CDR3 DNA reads TGCGCCAGCAGCCAAGATCGCGGGGGGGCCGATACGCAGTATTTT. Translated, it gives CASSQDRGGADTQYF.

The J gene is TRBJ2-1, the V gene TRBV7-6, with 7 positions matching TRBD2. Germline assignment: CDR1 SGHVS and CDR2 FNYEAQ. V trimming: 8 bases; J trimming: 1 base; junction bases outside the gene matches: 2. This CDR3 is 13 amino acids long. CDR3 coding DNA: TGTGCCAGCGTGGGGGGGTCCTACAATGAGCAGTTCTTC. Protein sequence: CASVGGSYNEQFF.

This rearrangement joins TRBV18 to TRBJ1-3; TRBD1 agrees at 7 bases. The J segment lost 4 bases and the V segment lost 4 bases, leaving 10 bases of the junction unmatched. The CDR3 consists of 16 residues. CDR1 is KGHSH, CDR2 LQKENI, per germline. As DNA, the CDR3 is TGTGCCAGCTCACAGACCCGGCCCAGGGGGGGAAACACCATATATTTT. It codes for CASSQTRPRGGNTIYF.

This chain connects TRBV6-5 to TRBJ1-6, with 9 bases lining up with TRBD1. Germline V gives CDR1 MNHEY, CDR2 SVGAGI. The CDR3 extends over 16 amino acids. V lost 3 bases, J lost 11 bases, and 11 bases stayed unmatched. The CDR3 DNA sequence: TGTGCCAGCAGTTATCACGACTCGACAGGGGGGGCACCCCTCCACTTT. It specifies CASSYHDSTGGAPLHF.

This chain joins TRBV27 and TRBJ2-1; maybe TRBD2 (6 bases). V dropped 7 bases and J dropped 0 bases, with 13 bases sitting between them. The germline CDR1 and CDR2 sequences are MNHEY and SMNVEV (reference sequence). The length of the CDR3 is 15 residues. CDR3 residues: CASTLRGISYNEQFF. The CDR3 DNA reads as TGTGCCAGCACCCTTCGGGGGATCTCCTACAATGAGCAGTTCTTC.